A selection of T cell receptor beta chains follows, all from one sample in a study of tumor-infiltrating lymphocytes in primary liver carcinoma. TCRdb redid the calling of the multiplex PCR reads with MiXCR, one entry per CDR3 protein. This sample has approximately 79,000 distinct CDR3 sequences, with almost 70% found just once. The source material was liver tumor tissue from sampling region 4. Source of these receptors: a man aged 35-49 years with primary liver carcinoma and hepatitis B virus infection. The CDR3 runs from the conserved cysteine through the conserved F or W. The D gene is left open where the match is weak. Only part of the rows carry a size: once, few, many, or a class if the clone is expanded.

v_call,j_call,cdr3_length,clone_size,d_call,cdr3_nt,cdr3_aa
TRBV11-2,TRBJ2-1,15,NA,TRBD2,TGTATCAGCAGCGTAGTCGGACTAGGGGTCGATGAGCAGTTCTTC,CISSVVGLGVDEQFF
TRBV6-5,TRBJ1-1,13,once,NA,TGTGCCAGCAGCAAGCTGGAGAACACCGAAGCTTTCTTT,CASSKLENTEAFF
TRBV4-2,TRBJ2-7,16,NA,TRBD2,TGTGCTAGCAGCCAAGTCTCTAGCGGGAAATCCTACGAGCAGTACTTC,CASSQVSSGKSYEQYF
TRBV11-2,TRBJ2-1,16,NA,NA,TGTGCCAGCAGCTTCTCTTCGATTAGCGTGAGGGGAGGCGGGTTCTTC,CASSFSSISVRGGGFF
TRBV11-1,TRBJ2-1,16,once,NA,TGTGCCAGCAGCTTAGACCTGGGACTTCCTATGCATAAGCAGTTCTTC,CASSLDLGLPMHKQFF
TRBV29-1,TRBJ2-7,17,NA,TRBD2,TGCAGTGTTGCGGTGGTTGGGACTAGCGGTAGGGGCTACGAGCAGTACTTC,CSVAVVGTSGRGYEQYF
TRBV10-3,TRBJ2-7,18,many,NA,TGTGCCATCAGTGGTCACAGCCCTACAGGGACGGGTACCTACGAGCAGTACTTC,CAISGHSPTGTGTYEQYF
TRBV6-5,TRBJ2-6,18,NA,TRBD1,TGTGCTAGCAGTCTTTGGACAGGGACGAATGCTGGGGCCAACGTCCTGACTTTC,CASSLWTGTNAGANVLTF
TRBV12-3/TRBV12-4,TRBJ2-3,15,NA,NA,TGTGCCAGTGGATTTATGGAGGCCCACACAGATACGCAGTATTTT,CASGFMEAHTDTQYF
TRBV29-1,TRBJ1-1,13,NA,NA,TGCAGCGTCATTACAGGTGGGGGCACTGAAGCTTTCTTT,CSVITGGGTEAFF
TRBV28,TRBJ1-1,14,NA,TRBD1,TGTGCCAGCAGTTCCCTTACAGGGGCCACTGAAGCTTTCTTT,CASSSLTGATEAFF
TRBV11-2,TRBJ2-7,17,NA,NA,TGTGCCAGTAGCTTAGACTTCGGGACACCCAGCTCCTACGAGGAGTATTTC,CASSLDFGTPSSYEEYF
TRBV12-3/TRBV12-4,TRBJ1-5,14,many,NA,TGTGCCAGCAGTGCAACAGTTAGCAATCAGCCCCAGCATTTT,CASSATVSNQPQHF
TRBV11-1,TRBJ2-1,17,NA,TRBD2,TGTGCCAGTAGCCTGGGACTATCGGGAGAAGTTGACGATGAGCAGTTTTTC,CASSLGLSGEVDDEQFF
TRBV12-3/TRBV12-4,TRBJ2-5,17,NA,TRBD2,TGTGCCCGCAATTTATGGCTAGCGGGGTCGTTGGGGGAGACCCAGTACTTC,CARNLWLAGSLGETQYF
TRBV6-6,TRBJ1-1,14,NA,NA,TGTGCCAGCAGTTACTCGATTGTGACCACTGGAGCTTTCTTT,CASSYSIVTTGAFF
TRBV7-9,TRBJ2-7,15,few,TRBD2,TGTGCCAGCAGTCTAGCGGGTCGCGTCGCTGCCGAGCAGTACTTC,CASSLAGRVAAEQYF
TRBV4-1,TRBJ2-5,17,once,TRBD2,TGCGCCAGCAGCCTAACAAGGACTAGTGGGATCCAAGAGTCCCAGTACTTC,CASSLTRTSGIQESQYF
TRBV29-1,TRBJ1-1,12,NA,NA,TGCAATGCTGGGAAGGGGAGCACTGAAGCTTTCTTT,CNAGKGSTEAFF
TRBV28,TRBJ1-6,15,few,NA,TGTGCCAGCAGCCTGGGGAGGTGCGCTAATTCACCCCTCCACTTT,CASSLGRCANSPLHF
TRBV12-5,TRBJ1-1,12,many,TRBD1,TGTGCTAGTGGTCTCGGACAGGGCGCAGCTTTCTTT,CASGLGQGAAFF
TRBV12-3/TRBV12-4,TRBJ1-2,13,once,NA,TGTGCCAGCAGCCGAAGGGTTAGCTATGGCAACACCTTC,CASSRRVSYGNTF